Following are 20 T cell receptor beta chains from one sample sequenced in a study of blood T cell repertoires in COVID-19. Assay used: immunoSEQ multiplex PCR; TCRdb lists only in-frame clones, some missing. The sample has some 70,000 clones; 90% are singletons. The specimen was peripheral blood. All receptors derive from a man aged 50-59 years with COVID-19, enrolled during active disease.

The chain combines TRBV9 with TRBJ1-3; the D gene is possibly TRBD1 (5 bases). Trimming left V 3 bases short and J 1 base short, with 8 bases between. Per the germline V gene, CDR1 is SGDLS and CDR2 is YYNGEE. This CDR3 contains 14 residues. CDR3 coding DNA: TGTGCCAGCAGCGCAGCAGGGTCTGGAAACACCATATATTTT. This encodes CASSAAGSGNTIYF.

This chain connects TRBV4-1 to TRBJ1-3, with D perhaps TRBD1 (5 bases). CDR1 and CDR2 (germline): MGHRA, YSYEKL. The V and J ends lost 0 bases and 4 bases respectively, with 10 bases between them. The CDR3 length is 15 residues. CDR3: CASSQDAGFGNTIYF. In DNA form, the CDR3 reads TGCGCCAGCAGCCAAGATGCAGGGTTCGGAAACACCATATATTTT.

The rearrangement uses TRBV27 and TRBJ1-2; TRBD1 aligns across 9 bases. Germline V gene lookup returns CDR1 MNHEY and CDR2 SMNVEV (reference sequence). J was trimmed by 4 bases and V by 5 bases; bases with no gene match: 8. The CDR3 consists of 15 residues. CDR3 coding DNA: TGTGCCAGCAGTCCACAGGGACAGGGAACCTATGGCTACACCTTC. Protein sequence: CASSPQGQGTYGYTF.

This chain connects TRBV19 to TRBJ2-7, with D tentatively TRBD1 (5 bases). Per the germline V gene, CDR1 is LNHDA and CDR2 is SQIVND (reference sequence). V was clipped by 5 bases and J by 2 bases, with 19 bases between them. The CDR3 runs to 16 residues. The CDR3 reads CASSLLGRSKTYEQYF. In DNA form, the CDR3 reads TGTGCCAGTAGTTTATTGGGGCGTTCAAAGACCTACGAGCAGTACTTC.

This chain joins TRBV18 and TRBJ2-5; 8 positions match TRBD1. The junction had 2 bases not matched to a gene; V was cut back by 0 bases and J by 2 bases. The CDR3 consists of 15 residues. Germline values: CDR1 KGHSH, CDR2 LQKENI. The CDR3 here is CASSPPRTGQETQYF. The CDR3 coding sequence is TGTGCCAGCTCACCACCTCGGACAGGGCAAGAGACCCAGTACTTC.

The chain carries TRBV29-1 and TRBJ2-7; 9 positions agree with TRBD1. Germline assignment: CDR1 SQVTM and CDR2 ANQGSEA. The V segment lost 7 bases and the J segment 5 bases; nucleotides outside the gene matches: 6. The CDR3 length is 12 residues. The CDR3 DNA follows: TGCAGCGCTACTACAGGGGGCCACGAGCAGTACTTC. Its protein is CSATTGGHEQYF.

The chain is built from TRBV9 and TRBJ1-6; 9 nucleotides agree with TRBD1. This CDR3 comprises 15 residues. Germline V gene sequence: CDR1 SGDLS, CDR2 YYNGEE. V shed 2 bases and J 6 bases; nucleotides not matched to a gene: 3. The CDR3 sequence: CASSVGDRANSPLHF. The CDR3 region has the DNA TGTGCCAGCAGCGTGGGGGACAGGGCTAATTCACCCCTCCACTTT.

The J gene is TRBJ1-5, the V gene TRBV7-9; TRBD1 might be the D (5 bases). The CDR3 runs 15 residues. Per germline, CDR1 SEHNR and CDR2 FQNEAQ (reference sequence). The ends were cut back, 0 bases at V and 8 bases at J, with 14 bases in the middle. This CDR3 reads CASSLAGTPGEPQHF. CDR3 sequence (DNA): TGTGCCAGCAGCTTAGCGGGGACTCCTGGTGAGCCCCAGCATTTT.

The V gene is TRBV7-8, the J gene TRBJ2-7; tentative D call: TRBD1 (6 bases). The CDR3 runs 14 residues. Germline CDR1 and CDR2: SGHVS and FQNEAQ. Trimming shortened V by 1 base and J by 0 bases, and 7 bases separated the two germline ends. The CDR3 region has the DNA TGTGCCAGCAGCTTAGTGACAGGCTCCTACGAGCAGTACTTC. This translates into CASSLVTGSYEQYF.

The chain couples TRBV3-1 (or the pseudogene TRBV3-2) to TRBJ2-2, with 10 bases identical to TRBD2. In germline, CDR1 is LGHDT, CDR2 YNNKEL (reference sequence). This CDR3 comprises 17 residues. The junction had 8 bases not matched to a gene; V was cut back by 2 bases and J by 5 bases. CDR3 amino acids: CASSQPLAGASTGELFF. Written as DNA, the CDR3 is TGTGCCAGCAGCCAACCCCTAGCGGGAGCATCTACCGGGGAGCTGTTTTTT.

The V gene is TRBV6-2 or TRBV6-3, the J gene TRBJ2-7; 7 nucleotides agree with TRBD2. Trimming took 0 bases from V and 6 from J; bases not matched to a gene: 11. Per the germline V gene, CDR1 is MNHEY and CDR2 is SVGEGT. CDR3 size: 16 residues. The CDR3 DNA reads as TGTGCCAGCAGTTACTCGGGCGGGGACTATCGGATCGAGCAGTACTTC. It is translated as CASSYSGGDYRIEQYF.

This chain links TRBV9 with TRBJ1-1; possibly TRBD1 for D (5 bases). Trimming removed 0 bases at V and 2 bases at J, with 26 bases between. The germline CDR1 and CDR2 sequences are SGDLS and YYNGEE. The CDR3 consists of 20 residues. CDR3 amino acids: CASSVESTVGRASLNTEAFF. The DNA of the CDR3 is TGTGCCAGCAGCGTAGAATCAACGGTGGGCAGGGCCTCCCTCAACACTGAAGCTTTCTTT. Combining the CDR3 with reference TRBV9 and TRBJ1-1 gives the whole variable domain DSGVTQTPKHLITATGQRVTLRCSPRSGDLSVYWYQQSLDQGLQFLIQYYNGEERAKGNILERFSAQQFPDLHSELNLSSLELGDSALYFCASSVESTVGRASLNTEAFFGQGTRLTVV.

The genes are TRBV11-2 and TRBJ2-4, with 8 bases identical to TRBD2. This CDR3 has 18 residues. CDR1 is SGHAT and CDR2 is FQNNGV in the germline V gene. With 0 bases clipped from V and 5 bases from J, the junction kept 12 bases outside the gene matches. Here the CDR3 reads CASSLDPGRALGENIQYF. The CDR3 bases are TGTGCCAGCAGCTTAGACCCCGGGAGGGCCCTAGGCGAAAACATTCAGTACTTC.

The rearrangement links TRBV20-1 to TRBJ2-3; 7 bases align to TRBD2. The CDR3 is 14 residues long. Trimming removed 3 bases from V and 5 bases from J; junction bases left unmatched: 8. The germline gives CDR1 DFQATT, CDR2 SNEGSKA (reference sequence). The CDR3 region has the DNA TGCAGTGCTAGTGAAGGCGGGAGAAGAGATACGCAGTATTTT. Translating gives CSASEGGRRDTQYF.

The rearrangement joins TRBV6-7 to TRBJ2-7; tentative D call: TRBD2 (5 bases). TRBV6-7 is an open reading frame whose function is uncertain. The CDR3 runs to 12 residues. In DNA, the CDR3 is TGTGGGGAGAGAGGGTCAATATACGAGCAGTACTTC. Protein: CGERGSIYEQYF.

V is TRBV24-1 and J is TRBJ1-1; 9 bases are shared with TRBD1. Germline trimming cut 3 bases from V and 7 bases from J; bases unmatched to any gene: 14. Germline V gives CDR1 KGHDR, CDR2 SFDVKD. This CDR3 region has 17 residues. The CDR3 loop reads CATSDPTRTGGNNEAFF. The CDR3, as DNA: TGTGCCACCAGTGATCCTACCCGTACAGGGGGCAATAATGAAGCTTTCTTT.

This sequence joins TRBV7-2 and TRBJ1-6, with D maybe TRBD1 (5 bases). This CDR3 has 16 amino acids. Trimming shortened V by 1 base and J by 8 bases, and 15 bases separated the two germline ends. From germline, CDR1 is SGHTA and CDR2 FQGNSA. CDR3 region: CASSLVGGGDYSPLHF. CDR3 nucleotide sequence: TGTGCCAGCAGCTTAGTCGGGGGGGGAGATTATTCACCCCTCCACTTT.

A single count supports this clone. The rearrangement uses TRBV2 and TRBJ1-1; tentatively, D is TRBD1 (6 bases). V shed 3 bases and J shed 3 bases, with 11 bases lying between them. There are 14 residues in the CDR3. Germline V gene sequence: CDR1 SNHLY, CDR2 FYNNEI. The CDR3 here is CASSDLGGHTEAFF. In nucleotides, the CDR3 is TGTGCCAGCAGTGACCTGGGGGGGCACACTGAAGCTTTCTTT.

This chain connects TRBV14 to TRBJ2-7; no definite D call. Germline CDR1 and CDR2: SGHDN and FVKESK. The CDR3 is 11 residues long. V lost 1 base and J 6 bases, leaving 4 bases between the germline ends. The DNA of the CDR3 is TGTGCCAGCAGCCAAGGGCCCGAGCAGTACTTC. Its protein is CASSQGPEQYF. The full variable domain, its missing parts supplied by reference TRBV14 and TRBJ2-7, is EAGVTQFPSHSVIEKGQTVTLRCDPISGHDNLYWYRRVMGKEIKFLLHFVKESKQDESGMPNNRFLAERTGGTYSTLKVQPAELEDSGVYFCASSQGPEQYFGPGTRLTVT.

The chain carries TRBV10-3 and TRBJ2-7; D not resolved. From germline, CDR1 is ENHRY and CDR2 SYGVKD. The CDR3 sequence is 11 residues long. V shed 10 bases and J shed 0 bases, with 7 bases lying between them. CDR3 bases: TGTGCCACCGCGAGCTCCTACGAGCAGTACTTC. Protein: CATASSYEQYF.